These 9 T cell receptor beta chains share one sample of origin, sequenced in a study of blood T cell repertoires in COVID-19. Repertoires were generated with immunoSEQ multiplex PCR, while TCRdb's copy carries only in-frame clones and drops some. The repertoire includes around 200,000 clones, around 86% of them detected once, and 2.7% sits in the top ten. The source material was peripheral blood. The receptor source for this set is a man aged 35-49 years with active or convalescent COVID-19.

In DNA form, the CDR3 reads TGTGCCAGCAGCGACCGACAGGGGGCGCGCACTGAAGCTTTCTTT. Amino acid sequence: CASSDRQGARTEAFF. This sequence joins TRBV2 and TRBJ1-1; 10 positions agree with TRBD1. The CDR3 has 15 residues. V was pared by 6 bases and J by 4 bases, with 8 bases of the junction left unmatched. Looked up from germline, CDR1 is SNHLY and CDR2 is FYNNEI.

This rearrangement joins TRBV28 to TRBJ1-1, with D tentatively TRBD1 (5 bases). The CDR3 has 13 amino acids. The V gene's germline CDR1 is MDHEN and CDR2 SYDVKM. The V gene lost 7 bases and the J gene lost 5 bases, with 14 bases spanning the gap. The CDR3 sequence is CASTRGLWTEAFF. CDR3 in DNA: TGTGCCAGCACTAGGGGTCTTTGGACTGAAGCTTTCTTT.

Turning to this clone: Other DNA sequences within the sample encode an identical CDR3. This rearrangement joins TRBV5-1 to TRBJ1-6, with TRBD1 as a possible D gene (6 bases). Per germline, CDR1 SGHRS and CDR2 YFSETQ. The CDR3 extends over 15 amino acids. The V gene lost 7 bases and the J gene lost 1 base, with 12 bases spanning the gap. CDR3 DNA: TGCGCCAGCTCCTTACAGGGTTCCTATAATTCACCCCTCCACTTT. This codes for CASSLQGSYNSPLHF.

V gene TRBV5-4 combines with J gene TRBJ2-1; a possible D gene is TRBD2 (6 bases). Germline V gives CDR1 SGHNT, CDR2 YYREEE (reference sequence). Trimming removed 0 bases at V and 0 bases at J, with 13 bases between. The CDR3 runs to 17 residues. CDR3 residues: CASSLGGGASSYNEQFF. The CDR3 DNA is TGTGCCAGCAGCTTGGGTGGCGGGGCTAGCTCCTACAATGAGCAGTTCTTC.

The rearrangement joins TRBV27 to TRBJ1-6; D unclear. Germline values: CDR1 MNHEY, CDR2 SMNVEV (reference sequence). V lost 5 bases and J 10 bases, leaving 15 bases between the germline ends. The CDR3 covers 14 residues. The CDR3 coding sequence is TGTGCCAGCAGTCCTAGACGAGCGGGGTCACCCCTCCACTTT. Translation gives CASSPRRAGSPLHF.

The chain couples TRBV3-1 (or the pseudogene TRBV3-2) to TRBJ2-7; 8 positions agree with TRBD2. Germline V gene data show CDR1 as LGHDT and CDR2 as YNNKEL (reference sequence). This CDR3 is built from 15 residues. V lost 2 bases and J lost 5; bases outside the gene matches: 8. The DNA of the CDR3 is TGTGCCAGCAGCCAAAGCCAGCGGGGGATAAACGAGCAGTACTTC. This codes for CASSQSQRGINEQYF.

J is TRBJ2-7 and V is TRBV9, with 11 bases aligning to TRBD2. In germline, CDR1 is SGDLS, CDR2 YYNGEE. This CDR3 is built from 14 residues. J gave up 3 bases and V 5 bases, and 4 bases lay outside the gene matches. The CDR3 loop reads CASSSSGGRYEQYF. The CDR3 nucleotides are TGTGCCAGCAGTTCTAGCGGGGGGCGCTACGAGCAGTACTTC.

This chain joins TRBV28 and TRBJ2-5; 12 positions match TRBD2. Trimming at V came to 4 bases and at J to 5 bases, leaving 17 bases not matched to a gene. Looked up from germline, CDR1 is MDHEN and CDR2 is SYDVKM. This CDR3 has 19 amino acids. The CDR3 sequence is CASSSLGSLAGGVEETQYF. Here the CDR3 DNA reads TGTGCCAGCAGTTCCCTCGGTAGCCTAGCGGGGGGGGTCGAGGAGACCCAGTACTTC. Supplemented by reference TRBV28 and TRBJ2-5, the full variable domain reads DVKVTQSSRYLVKRTGEKVFLECVQDMDHENMFWYRQDPGLGLRLIYFSYDVKMKEKGDIPEGYSVSREKKERFSLILESASTNQTSMYLCASSSLGSLAGGVEETQYFGPGTRLLVL.

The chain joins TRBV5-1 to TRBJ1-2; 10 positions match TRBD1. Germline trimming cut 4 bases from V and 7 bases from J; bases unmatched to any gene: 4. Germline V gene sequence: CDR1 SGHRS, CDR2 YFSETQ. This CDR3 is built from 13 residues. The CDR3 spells CASSPDRGPGYTF. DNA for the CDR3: TGCGCCAGCAGCCCCGACAGGGGGCCTGGCTACACCTTC. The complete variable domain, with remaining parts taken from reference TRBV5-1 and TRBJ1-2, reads KAGVTQTPRYLIKTRGQQVTLSCSPISGHRSVSWYQQTPGQGLQFLFEYFSETQRNKGNFPGRFSGRQFSNSRSEMNVSTLELGDSALYLCASSPDRGPGYTFGSGTRLTVV.